This T cell receptor beta chain was profiled in a study of T cell responses to AZD1222 COVID-19 vaccine. TCRdb keeps only in-frame clones here, not all; method: immunoSEQ multiplex PCR. The data hold roughly 81,000 clones, with 75% to 90% observed a single time. J lost 5 bases, V lost 7 bases, and 3 bases had no gene match. The CDR3 extends over 12 amino acids. This TCR was sampled from an adult in good health. The sequencing here drew on peripheral blood, taken on day 0 of AZD1222 vaccination. The chain employs TRBV12-3 or TRBV12-4 and TRBJ2-3; 7 bases map to TRBD2. DNA of the CDR3: TGTGCCAGCACCCCGGGAGGAGATACGCAGTATTTT. Protein product: CASTPGGDTQYF.